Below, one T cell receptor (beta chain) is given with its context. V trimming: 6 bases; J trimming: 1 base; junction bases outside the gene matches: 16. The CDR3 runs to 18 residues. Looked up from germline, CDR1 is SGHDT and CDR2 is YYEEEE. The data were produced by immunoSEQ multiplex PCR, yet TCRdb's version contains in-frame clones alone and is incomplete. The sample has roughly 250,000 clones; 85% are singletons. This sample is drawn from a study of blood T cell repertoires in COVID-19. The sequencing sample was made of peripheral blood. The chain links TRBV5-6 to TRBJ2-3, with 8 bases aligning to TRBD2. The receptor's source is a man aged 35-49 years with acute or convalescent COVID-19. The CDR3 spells CASTEQSGGRLGTDTQYF. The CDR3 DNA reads TGTGCCAGCACCGAACAGTCGGGGGGGCGCCTGGGCACAGATACGCAGTATTTT.